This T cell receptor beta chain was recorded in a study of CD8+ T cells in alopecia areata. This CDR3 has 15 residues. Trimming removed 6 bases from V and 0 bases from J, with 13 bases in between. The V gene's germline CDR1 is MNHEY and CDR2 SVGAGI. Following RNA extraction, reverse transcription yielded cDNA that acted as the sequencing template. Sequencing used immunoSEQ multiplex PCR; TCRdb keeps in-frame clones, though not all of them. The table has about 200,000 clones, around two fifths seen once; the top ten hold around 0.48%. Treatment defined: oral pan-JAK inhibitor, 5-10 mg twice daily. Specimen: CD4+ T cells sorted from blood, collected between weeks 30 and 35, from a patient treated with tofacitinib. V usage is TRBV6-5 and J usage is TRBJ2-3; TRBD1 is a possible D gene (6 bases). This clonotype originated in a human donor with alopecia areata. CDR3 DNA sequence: TGTGCCAGCAGCAAGACAGGCTCTAGCACAGATACGCAGTATTTT. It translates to CASSKTGSSTDTQYF.